Here is one T cell receptor beta chain with its context. Those enrolled in Seattle joined during active infection and were followed longitudinally afterward. These data are taken from a study of blood T cell repertoires in COVID-19. The overall study: Spain, Italy and the United States supplied samples that represented acute and convalescent COVID-19.

Authors' processing steps: Reference gene primers were amplified, and this amplification served to estimate nucleated cell counts. Sequencing was performed with immunoSEQ multiplex PCR; in TCRdb, only in-frame clones are kept and a portion is missing. That table furnishes V, J and clone size, whereas the DNA furnished D and trimming. The sample includes 30,000 to 40,000 clones, less than 80% of them seen just once. Between the trimmed V and J ends, which lost 6 bases and 6 bases, there was a span of 13 bases. Germline V gene lookup returns CDR1 MNHEY and CDR2 SVGAGI. The CDR3 has 13 residues. This clonotype was sampled from a man between 65 and 80 years old with COVID-19, enrolled during active disease. The chain couples TRBV6-5 to TRBJ2-3; tentative D call: TRBD2 (5 bases). Sequenced input: peripheral blood. CDR3 protein: CASRPSGSDTQYF. The CDR3 bases are TGTGCCAGCAGACCCTCGGGGTCGGATACGCAGTATTTT.